This T cell receptor (beta chain) was captured by sequencing in a study of blood T cell repertoires in COVID-19. The method was immunoSEQ multiplex PCR; TCRdb's version includes in-frame clones alone and lacks a portion of them. The sample shows fewer than 450,000 clones, more than 70% of them seen only once. The CDR3 sequence is 17 residues long. Unmatched junction bases numbered 14, after V lost 5 bases and J lost 7 bases. Germline V gives CDR1 SGHVS, CDR2 FQNEAQ. Allocation to cohorts depended on clinical history reported by the participants. Among Cohort 3 donors, those recovered had two negative PCRs, clearance, or symptom resolution.

Sequencing input: PBMCs or T cells enriched from blood (not recorded which). The V gene is TRBV7-8, the J gene TRBJ1-6, with 7 bases fitting TRBD1. The receptor was isolated from a woman aged 18-29 years who had recovered from COVID-19. The CDR3 coding sequence is TGTGCCAGCAGCGCCGCAGGGGGATTAAACGGGAATTCACCCCTCCACTTT. Translated, it gives CASSAAGGLNGNSPLHF.